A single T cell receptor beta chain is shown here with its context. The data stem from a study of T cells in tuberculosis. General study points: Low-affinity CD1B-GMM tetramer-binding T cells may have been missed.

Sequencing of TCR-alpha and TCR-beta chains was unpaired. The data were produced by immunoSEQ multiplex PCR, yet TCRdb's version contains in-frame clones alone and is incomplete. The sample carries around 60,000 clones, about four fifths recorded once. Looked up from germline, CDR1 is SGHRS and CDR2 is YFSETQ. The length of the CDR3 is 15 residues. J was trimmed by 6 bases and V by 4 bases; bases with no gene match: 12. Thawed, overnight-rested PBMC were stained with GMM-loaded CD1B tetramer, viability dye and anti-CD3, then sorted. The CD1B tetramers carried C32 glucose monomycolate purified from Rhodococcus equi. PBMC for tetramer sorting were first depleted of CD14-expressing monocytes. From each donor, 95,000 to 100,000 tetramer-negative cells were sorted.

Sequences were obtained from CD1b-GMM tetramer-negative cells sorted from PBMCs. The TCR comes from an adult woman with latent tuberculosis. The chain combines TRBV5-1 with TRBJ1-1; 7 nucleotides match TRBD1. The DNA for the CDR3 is TGCGCCAGCAGCCTTAGACAGGGTGAGTTGGCTGAAGCTTTCTTT. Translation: CASSLRQGELAEAFF.